The TCR beta chain under discussion was sequenced for a study of tumor and adjacent non-tumor tissue in lung cancer. Germline lookup yields CDR1 MNHEY and CDR2 SVGAGI. The CDR3 sequence is 15 residues long. RNA was extracted from bulk tissue without any cell sorting. TCRbeta libraries were built with three rounds of nested PCR, modified from ARM-PCR. MiXCR, run by TCRdb on the multiplex PCR reads, gives a single entry per CDR3 protein. The repertoire consists of about 110,000 distinct CDR3 sequences, with approximately 87% occurring once and the leading ten covering 20% to 25%. As for this clonotype: The conserved closing phenylalanine or tryptophan is absent in this CDR3, likely reflecting a read error.

This receptor was taken from a man between 65 and 79 years old with non-small cell lung cancer. The V and J genes are TRBV6-5 and TRBJ2-1, with 10 bases identical to TRBD2. Sequencing was performed on lung tumor tissue. CDR3 sequence reads: CASSYLAGVSNEQFL. The CDR3 nucleotides read TGTGCGAGCAGTTACCTAGCGGGAGTGAGCAATGAGCAGTTCTTA.